What follows are 8 T cell receptor beta chains derived from one specimen sequenced in a study of blood T cell repertoires in COVID-19. Using immunoSEQ multiplex PCR, the repertoire was profiled, and TCRdb retains in-frame clones only, with some absent. The sample consists of roughly 150,000 clones, more than 75% of them appearing once. Material: peripheral blood. Receptors were obtained from a man aged 18 to 29 with acute or convalescent COVID-19.

The table lists this clone with a count of one. This rearrangement joins TRBV19 to TRBJ2-1, with no clear D. This CDR3 has 15 residues. CDR1 and CDR2 (germline): LNHDA, SQIVND (reference sequence). With 3 bases removed from V and 7 bases from J, the gap between germline ends came to 16 bases. The CDR3 protein is CASSIVGNTRNEQFF. The CDR3 DNA follows: TGTGCCAGTAGTATCGTCGGAAACACGAGGAATGAGCAGTTCTTC.

The rearrangement joins TRBV6-4 to TRBJ2-3; D is possibly TRBD2 (7 bases). CDR1 and CDR2 from the germline V gene are MRHNA and SNTAGT. Trimming removed 3 bases at V and 0 bases at J, with 10 bases between. The CDR3 has 15 residues. The CDR3 region is CASSDKGGSTDTQYF. The CDR3 DNA sequence: TGTGCCAGCAGTGATAAGGGGGGGAGCACAGATACGCAGTATTTT.

J is TRBJ2-5 and V is TRBV12-3 or TRBV12-4; D is perhaps TRBD2 (6 bases). The CDR3 runs 11 residues. The V gene lost 8 bases and the J gene lost 5 bases, with 9 bases spanning the gap. CDR3 loop: CASLRGETQYF. The CDR3 nucleotides read TGTGCCAGCCTTCGGGGGGAGACCCAGTACTTC.

The rearrangement uses TRBV30 and TRBJ1-6, with TRBD1 identical over 7 bases. This CDR3 comprises 14 residues. J lost 7 bases, V lost 3 bases, and 6 bases had no gene match. CDR1 is GTSNPN, CDR2 SVGIG, per germline (reference sequence). CDR3 DNA: TGTGCCTGGAGGTCCGGACAGGCCAATTCACCCCTCCACTTT. Amino acids: CAWRSGQANSPLHF.

The table lists this clone with a few counts. This rearrangement joins TRBV6-5 to TRBJ2-2; the match to TRBD1 covers 7 bases. V lost 6 bases and J lost 7; bases outside the gene matches: 5. The CDR3 consists of 13 residues. CDR1 and CDR2 (germline): MNHEY, SVGAGI. The CDR3 region has the DNA TGTGCCAGCAGCGTAGGGGGCCACGGGGAGCTGTTTTTT. Translated: CASSVGGHGELFF.

This chain uses TRBV30 with TRBJ2-1, with 7 positions matching TRBD1. V trimming: 4 bases; J trimming: 1 base; junction bases outside the gene matches: 4. CDR3 length equals 14 residues. CDR1 GTSNPN and CDR2 SVGIG come from the germline V gene (reference sequence). The CDR3 nucleotides read TGTGCCTGGACGAACAGGGGTTCCTACAATGAGCAGTTCTTC. Translating gives CAWTNRGSYNEQFF.

The genes are TRBV5-1 and TRBJ1-6; 10 bases map to TRBD1. V dropped 0 bases and J dropped 9; count of bases not matched to a gene: 6. The germline CDR1 and CDR2 sequences are SGHRS and YFSETQ. The CDR3 has 16 amino acids. The DNA for the CDR3 is TGCGCCAGCAGCTTGGTTGCCGGGACAGGGGCTTCACCCCTCCACTTT. As protein: CASSLVAGTGASPLHF. Full variable domain (rest looked up from reference TRBV5-1 and TRBJ1-6): KAGVTQTPRYLIKTRGQQVTLSCSPISGHRSVSWYQQTPGQGLQFLFEYFSETQRNKGNFPGRFSGRQFSNSRSEMNVSTLELGDSALYLCASSLVAGTGASPLHFGNGTRLTVT.

Here the CDR3 DNA reads TGTGCCAGCAGCGTACCCCGGACAGGGGGCGAAGATACGCAGTATTTT. Protein sequence: CASSVPRTGGEDTQYF. This rearrangement joins TRBV9 to TRBJ2-3; TRBD1 aligns across 11 bases. The CDR3 sequence is 16 residues long. Germline V gene data show CDR1 as SGDLS and CDR2 as YYNGEE. The V gene end was trimmed by 1 base and the J gene end by 5 bases; junction bases not matched to a gene: 6.